This T cell receptor beta chain is drawn from a study of cytomegalovirus exposure and HLA in healthy donors. Study-wide context: Among the roughly 370 genotyped donors, about 81% were placed in the Caucasian-associated ancestry cluster. The study's findings and limits: TCR beta V segments were, for the most part, productive about 87% or about 30% of the time in an earlier analysis. In a later analysis, parvovirus B19, influenza, CMV and Epstein-Barr virus appeared linked to several top co-occurrence clusters.

PCR employed 60 Vbeta and 13 Jbeta primers. The data were produced by immunoSEQ multiplex PCR, yet TCRdb's version contains in-frame clones alone and is incomplete. The sample carries 200,000 to 250,000 clones, about 75% recorded once. Of note for this clone: The antigen is not known.

V shed 0 bases, J shed 0 bases, and the junction held 12 bases outside the gene matches. The CDR3 is 20 amino acids. Germline values: CDR1 WSHSY, CDR2 SAAADI. The sample taken for sequencing was PBMCs. This clonotype originated in a woman aged 25 to 39 in good health and CMV-seronegative. The chain combines TRBV10-2 with TRBJ2-1; 9 bases match TRBD1. DNA for the CDR3: TGCGCCAGCAGTGAGTCAGGACAGGGGCACGCCGGAAGCTCCTACAATGAGCAGTTCTTC. Its translation: CASSESGQGHAGSSYNEQFF.